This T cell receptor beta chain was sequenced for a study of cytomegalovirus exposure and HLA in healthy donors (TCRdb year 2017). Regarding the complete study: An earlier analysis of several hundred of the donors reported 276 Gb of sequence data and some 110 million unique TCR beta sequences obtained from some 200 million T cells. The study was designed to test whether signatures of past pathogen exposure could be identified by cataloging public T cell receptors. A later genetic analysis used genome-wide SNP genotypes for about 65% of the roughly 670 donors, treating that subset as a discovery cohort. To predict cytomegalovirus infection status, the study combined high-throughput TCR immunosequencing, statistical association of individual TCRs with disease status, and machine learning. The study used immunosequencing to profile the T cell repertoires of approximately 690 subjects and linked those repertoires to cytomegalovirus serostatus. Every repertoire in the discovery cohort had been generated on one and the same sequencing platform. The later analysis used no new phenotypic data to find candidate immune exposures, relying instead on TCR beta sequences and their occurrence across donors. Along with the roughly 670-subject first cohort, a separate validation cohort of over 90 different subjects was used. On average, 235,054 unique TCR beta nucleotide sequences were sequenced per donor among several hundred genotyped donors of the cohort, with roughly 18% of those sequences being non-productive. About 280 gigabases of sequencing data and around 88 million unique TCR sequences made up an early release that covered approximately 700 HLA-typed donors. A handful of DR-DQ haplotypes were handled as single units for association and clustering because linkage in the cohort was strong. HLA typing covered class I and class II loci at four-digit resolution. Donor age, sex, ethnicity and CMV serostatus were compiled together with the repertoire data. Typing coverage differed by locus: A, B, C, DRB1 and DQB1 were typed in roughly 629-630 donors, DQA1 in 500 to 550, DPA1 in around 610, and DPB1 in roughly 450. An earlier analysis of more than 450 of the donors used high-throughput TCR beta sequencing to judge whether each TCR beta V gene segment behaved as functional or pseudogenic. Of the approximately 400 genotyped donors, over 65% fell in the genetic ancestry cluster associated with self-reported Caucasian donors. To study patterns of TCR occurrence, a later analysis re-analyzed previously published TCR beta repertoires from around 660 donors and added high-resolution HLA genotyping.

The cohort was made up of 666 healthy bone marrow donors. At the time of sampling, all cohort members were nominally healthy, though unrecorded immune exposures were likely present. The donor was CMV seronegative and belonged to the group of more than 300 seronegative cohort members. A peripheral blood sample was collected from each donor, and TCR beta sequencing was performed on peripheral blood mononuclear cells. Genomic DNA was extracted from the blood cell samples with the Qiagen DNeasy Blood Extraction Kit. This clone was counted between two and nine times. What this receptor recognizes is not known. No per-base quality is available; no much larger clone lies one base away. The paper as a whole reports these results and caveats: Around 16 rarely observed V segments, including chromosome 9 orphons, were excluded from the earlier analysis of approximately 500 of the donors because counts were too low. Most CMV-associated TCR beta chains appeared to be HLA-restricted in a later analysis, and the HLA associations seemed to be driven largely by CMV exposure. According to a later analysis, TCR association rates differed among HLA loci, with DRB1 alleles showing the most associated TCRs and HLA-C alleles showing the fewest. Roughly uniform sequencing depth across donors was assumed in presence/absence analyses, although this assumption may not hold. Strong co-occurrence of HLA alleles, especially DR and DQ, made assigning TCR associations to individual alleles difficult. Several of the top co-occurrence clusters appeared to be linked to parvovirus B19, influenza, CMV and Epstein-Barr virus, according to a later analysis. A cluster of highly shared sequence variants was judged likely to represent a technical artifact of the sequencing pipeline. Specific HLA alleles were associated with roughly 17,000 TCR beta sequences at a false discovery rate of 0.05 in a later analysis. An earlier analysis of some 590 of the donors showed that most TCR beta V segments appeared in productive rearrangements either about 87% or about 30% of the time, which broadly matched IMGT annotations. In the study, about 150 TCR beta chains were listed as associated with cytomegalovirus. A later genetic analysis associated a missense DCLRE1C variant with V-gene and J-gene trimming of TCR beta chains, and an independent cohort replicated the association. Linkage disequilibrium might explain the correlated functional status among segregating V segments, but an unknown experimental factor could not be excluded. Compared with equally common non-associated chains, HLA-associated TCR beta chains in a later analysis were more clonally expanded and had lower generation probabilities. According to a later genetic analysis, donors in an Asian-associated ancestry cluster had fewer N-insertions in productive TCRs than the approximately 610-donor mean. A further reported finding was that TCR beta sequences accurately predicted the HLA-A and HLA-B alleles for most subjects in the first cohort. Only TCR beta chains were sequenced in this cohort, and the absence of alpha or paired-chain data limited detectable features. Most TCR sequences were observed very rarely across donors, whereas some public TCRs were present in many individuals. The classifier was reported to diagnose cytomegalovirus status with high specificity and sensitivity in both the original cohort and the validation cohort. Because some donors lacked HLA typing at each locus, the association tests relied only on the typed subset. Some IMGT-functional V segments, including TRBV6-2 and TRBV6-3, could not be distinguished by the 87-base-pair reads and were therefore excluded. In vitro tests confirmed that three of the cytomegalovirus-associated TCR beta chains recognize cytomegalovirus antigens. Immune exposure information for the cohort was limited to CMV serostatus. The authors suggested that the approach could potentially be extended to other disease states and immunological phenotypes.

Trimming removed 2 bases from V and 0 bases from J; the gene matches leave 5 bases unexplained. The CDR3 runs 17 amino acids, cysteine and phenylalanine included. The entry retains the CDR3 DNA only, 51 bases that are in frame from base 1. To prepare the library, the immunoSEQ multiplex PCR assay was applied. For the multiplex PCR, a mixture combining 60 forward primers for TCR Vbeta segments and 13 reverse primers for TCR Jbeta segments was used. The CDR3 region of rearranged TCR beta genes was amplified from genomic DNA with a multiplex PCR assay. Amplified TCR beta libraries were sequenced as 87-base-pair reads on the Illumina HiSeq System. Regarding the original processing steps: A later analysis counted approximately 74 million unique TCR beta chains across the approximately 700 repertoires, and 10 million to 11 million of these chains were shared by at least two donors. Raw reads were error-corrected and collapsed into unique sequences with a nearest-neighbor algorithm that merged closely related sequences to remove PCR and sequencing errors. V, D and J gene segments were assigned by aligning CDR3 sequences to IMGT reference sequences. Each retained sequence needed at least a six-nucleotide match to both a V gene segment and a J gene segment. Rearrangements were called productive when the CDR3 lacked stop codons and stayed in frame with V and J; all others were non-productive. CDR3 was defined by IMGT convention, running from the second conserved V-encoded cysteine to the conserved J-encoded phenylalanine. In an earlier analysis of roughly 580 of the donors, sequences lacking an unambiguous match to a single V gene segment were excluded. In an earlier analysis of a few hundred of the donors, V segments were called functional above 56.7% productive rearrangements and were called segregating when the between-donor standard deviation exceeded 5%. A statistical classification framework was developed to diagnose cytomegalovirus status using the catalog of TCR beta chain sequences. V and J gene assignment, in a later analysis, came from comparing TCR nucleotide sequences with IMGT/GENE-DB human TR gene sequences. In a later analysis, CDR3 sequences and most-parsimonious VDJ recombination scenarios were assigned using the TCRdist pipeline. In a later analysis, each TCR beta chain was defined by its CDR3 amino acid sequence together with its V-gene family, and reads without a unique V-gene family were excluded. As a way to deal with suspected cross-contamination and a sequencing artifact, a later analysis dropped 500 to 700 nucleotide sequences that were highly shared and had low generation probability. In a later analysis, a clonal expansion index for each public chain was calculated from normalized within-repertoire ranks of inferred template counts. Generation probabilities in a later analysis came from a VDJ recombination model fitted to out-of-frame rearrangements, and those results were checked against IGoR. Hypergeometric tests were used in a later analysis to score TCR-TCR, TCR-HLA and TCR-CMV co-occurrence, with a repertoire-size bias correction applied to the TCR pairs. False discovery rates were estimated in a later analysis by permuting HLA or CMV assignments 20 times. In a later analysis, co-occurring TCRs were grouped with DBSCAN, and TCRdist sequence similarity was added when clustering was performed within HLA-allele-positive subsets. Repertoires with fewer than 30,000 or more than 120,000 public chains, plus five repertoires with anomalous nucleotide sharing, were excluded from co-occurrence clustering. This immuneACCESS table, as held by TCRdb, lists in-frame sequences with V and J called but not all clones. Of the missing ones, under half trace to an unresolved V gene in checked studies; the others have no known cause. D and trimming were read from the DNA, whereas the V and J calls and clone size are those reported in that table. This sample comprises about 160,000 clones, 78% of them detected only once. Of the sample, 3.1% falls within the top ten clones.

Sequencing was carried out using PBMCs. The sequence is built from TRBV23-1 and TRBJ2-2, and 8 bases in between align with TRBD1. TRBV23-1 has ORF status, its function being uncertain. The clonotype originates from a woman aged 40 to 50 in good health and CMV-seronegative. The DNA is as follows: TGCGCCAGCAGTCAACCCGGGACAGGAACGAACACCGGGGAGCTGTTTTTT. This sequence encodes CASSQPGTGTNTGELFF.